Listed here are 14 T cell receptor beta chains from one sample, sequenced in a study of T cell repertoires in cytomegalovirus infection. Their antigens are not known. TCRdb itself ran the reads through MiXCR, one entry per CDR3 protein. The sample yields about 160,000 distinct CDR3 sequences, roughly a fifth seen once. Sequencing was performed on CD8+ T cells from cultured PBMCs, taken from culture after CMV antigen stimulation. These receptors were obtained from a human donor in good health (CMV status not recorded). Some clones in this sample may be carry-over from other donors' samples.

The rearrangement links TRBV12-3 or TRBV12-4 to TRBJ2-3, with TRBD1 matching over 7 bases. This CDR3 spans 16 amino acids. V was clipped by 4 bases and J by 3 bases; unmatched bases: 10. Here the CDR3 DNA reads TGTGCCAGCAGTTCTACAACTACAGGGGAGACAGATACGCAGTATTTT. Its translation is CASSSTTTGETDTQYF.

The chain couples TRBV12-3 or TRBV12-4 to TRBJ1-5; 9 bases fit TRBD1. The CDR3 is made up of 16 amino acids. The junction had 5 bases not matched to a gene; V was cut back by 0 bases and J by 5 bases. This CDR3 is CASSLAGQGFYQPQHF. The CDR3 DNA reads as TGTGCCAGCAGTTTAGCGGGACAGGGATTCTATCAGCCCCAGCATTTT.

This clonotype was seen repeatedly, ten times or more. The chain couples TRBV5-6 to TRBJ1-4, with D unresolved. CDR1 is SGHDT and CDR2 is YYEEEE in the germline V gene. The CDR3 sequence is 14 residues long. Trimming removed 4 bases at V and 8 bases at J, with 15 bases between. CDR3 loop: CASSLRWDEEKLFF. The DNA of the CDR3 is TGTGCCAGCAGCCTGAGATGGGATGAGGAAAAACTGTTTTTT.

The V call is TRBV7-9, the J call TRBJ1-4; D might be TRBD1 (5 bases). The CDR3 sequence is 11 residues long. The V end lost 7 bases, the J end lost 7 bases, and 7 bases lay between the germline ends. CDR1 is SEHNR, CDR2 FQNEAQ, per germline (reference sequence). DNA for the CDR3: TGTGCCAGCAAGGGGAGTGAAAAACTGTTTTTT. This sequence encodes CASKGSEKLFF.

This rearrangement joins TRBV11-2 to TRBJ1-2; 9 bases fit TRBD1. Germline V gene data show CDR1 as SGHAT and CDR2 as FQNNGV. V shed 6 bases and J 4 bases; nucleotides not matched to a gene: 0. This CDR3 comprises 12 residues. This chain's CDR3 is CASRDRGYGYTF. In nucleotides, the CDR3 is TGTGCCAGCAGGGACAGGGGCTATGGCTACACCTTC.

The rearrangement links TRBV19 to TRBJ1-1; possibly TRBD1 for D (5 bases). CDR1 and CDR2 (germline): LNHDA, SQIVND (reference sequence). V was cut by 5 bases and J by 8 bases, with 21 bases left in between. There are 15 residues in the CDR3. CDR3 nucleotides: TGTGCCAGTAGTCCGAAGCTCAGGGCCCGCTCAGAAGCTTTCTTT. It yields the protein CASSPKLRARSEAFF. The variable domain in full, with the rest retrieved from reference TRBV19 and TRBJ1-1, is DGGITQSPKYLFRKEGQNVTLSCEQNLNHDAMYWYRQDPGQGLRLIYYSQIVNDFQKGDIAEGYSVSREKKESFPLTVTSAQKNPTAFYLCASSPKLRARSEAFFGQGTRLTVV.

This clonotype was counted many times. The CDR3 DNA follows: TGTGCCAGCAGCTTAGTTCGGGCGACTAATGAAAAACTGTTTTTT. This gives the protein CASSLVRATNEKLFF. The chain employs TRBV7-2 and TRBJ1-4, with unresolved D. V lost 1 base to trimming and J lost 2 bases, with 8 bases between them. The CDR3 length is 15 residues. Per the germline V gene, CDR1 is SGHTA and CDR2 is FQGNSA.

This clonotype was seen a handful of times. The chain joins TRBV27 to TRBJ2-7; unclear D gene. The germline V gene has CDR1 MNHEY and CDR2 SMNVEV (reference sequence). The CDR3 totals 12 residues. V lost 4 bases, J lost 3 bases, and 7 bases lay in between. Here the CDR3 DNA reads TGTGCCAGCAGTTCCCCACACTACGAGCAGTACTTC. It yields the protein CASSSPHYEQYF.

The chain is built from TRBV12-3 or TRBV12-4 and TRBJ1-1; a possible D gene is TRBD1 (6 bases). The V end lost 4 bases, the J end lost 11 bases, and 20 bases lay between the germline ends. This CDR3 has 14 amino acids. This CDR3 is CASSSPGQILGAFF. The CDR3 region has the DNA TGTGCCAGCAGTTCCCCGGGACAAATCTTGGGGGCTTTCTTT.

The CDR3 DNA reads as TGTGCCAGCAGTCCCGTCTCTACTACCTACTACGAGCAGTACTTC. The encoded protein is CASSPVSTTYYEQYF. The rearrangement joins TRBV3-1 to TRBJ2-7; the D is unclear. This CDR3 comprises 15 residues. Trimming took 6 bases from V and 3 from J, leaving 18 bases between them. Germline loops: CDR1 LGHDT, CDR2 YNNKEL (reference sequence).

This chain links TRBV7-9 with TRBJ1-1; D not certain. The V and J ends lost 5 bases and 4 bases respectively, with 11 bases between them. This CDR3 is 13 amino acids long. In germline, CDR1 is SEHNR, CDR2 FQNEAQ (reference sequence). The CDR3 region is CASSRPGSTEAFF. The CDR3 DNA reads TGTGCCAGCAGCCGCCCGGGGAGCACTGAAGCTTTCTTT.

This clonotype was seen only a few times. The V call is TRBV7-6, the J call TRBJ2-1, with TRBD2 as a possible D gene (5 bases). This CDR3 has 13 residues. Germline V gene data show CDR1 as SGHVS and CDR2 as FNYEAQ. V lost 1 base and J lost 13, with 14 bases in between. The CDR3 spells CASSLGGTRVQFF. CDR3 coding DNA: TGTGCCAGCAGCTTAGGGGGTACGAGGGTCCAGTTCTTC. The full variable domain, in which reference TRBV7-6 and TRBJ2-1 provide the parts outside the CDR3, is GAGVSQSPRYKVTKRGQDVALRCDPISGHVSLYWYRQALGQGPEFLTYFNYEAQQDKSGLPNDRFSAERPEGSISTLTIQRTEQRDSAMYRCASSLGGTRVQFFGPGTRLTVL.

The sample holds a few counts of this clonotype. V and J are TRBV7-8 and TRBJ2-1; the D gene could be TRBD1 or TRBD2 (6 bases each). V lost 2 bases to trimming and J lost 4 bases, with 21 bases between them. This CDR3 comprises 18 residues. Germline CDR1 and CDR2: SGHVS and FQNEAQ. The CDR3 loop is CASSLRGGRQGPYNEQFF. In nucleotides, the CDR3 is TGTGCCAGCAGCTTAAGAGGGGGGAGGCAGGGGCCATACAATGAGCAGTTCTTC. The full variable domain, with the rest looked up from reference TRBV7-8 and TRBJ2-1, is GAGVSQSPRYKVAKRGQDVALRCDPISGHVSLFWYQQALGQGPEFLTYFQNEAQLDKSGLPSDRFFAERPEGSVSTLKIQRTQQEDSAVYLCASSLRGGRQGPYNEQFFGPGTRLTVL.

This clonotype has just a few counts. This chain connects TRBV7-6 to TRBJ2-7; D not resolved. Germline values: CDR1 SGHVS, CDR2 FNYEAQ. Trimming left V 1 base short and J 4 bases short, with 8 bases between. The CDR3 extends over 13 amino acids. The CDR3 spells CASSLDTLYEQYF. The CDR3 DNA reads as TGTGCCAGCAGCTTAGACACCCTTTACGAGCAGTACTTC. The full variable domain, its missing parts supplied by reference TRBV7-6 and TRBJ2-7, is GAGVSQSPRYKVTKRGQDVALRCDPISGHVSLYWYRQALGQGPEFLTYFNYEAQQDKSGLPNDRFSAERPEGSISTLTIQRTEQRDSAMYRCASSLDTLYEQYFGPGTRLTVT.